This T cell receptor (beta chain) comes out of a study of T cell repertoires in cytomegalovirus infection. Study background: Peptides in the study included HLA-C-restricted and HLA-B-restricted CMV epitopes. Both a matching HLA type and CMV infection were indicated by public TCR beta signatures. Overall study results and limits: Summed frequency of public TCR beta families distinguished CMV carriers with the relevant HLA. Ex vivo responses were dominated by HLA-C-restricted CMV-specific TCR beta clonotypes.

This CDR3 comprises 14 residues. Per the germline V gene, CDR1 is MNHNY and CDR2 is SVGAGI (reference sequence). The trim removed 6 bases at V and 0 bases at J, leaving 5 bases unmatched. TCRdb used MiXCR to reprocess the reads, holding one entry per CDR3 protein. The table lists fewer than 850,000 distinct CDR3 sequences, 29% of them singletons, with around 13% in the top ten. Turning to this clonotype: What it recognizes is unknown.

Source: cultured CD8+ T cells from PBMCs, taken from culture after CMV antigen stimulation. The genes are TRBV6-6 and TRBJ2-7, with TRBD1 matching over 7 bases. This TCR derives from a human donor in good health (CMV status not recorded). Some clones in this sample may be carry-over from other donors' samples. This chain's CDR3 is CASRGQVLSYEQYV. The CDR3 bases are TGTGCCAGCAGAGGACAGGTACTCTCCTACGAGCAGTACGTC.